Described below is a single T cell receptor beta chain sequence and its context. What this receptor recognizes is not known. Per-nucleotide qualities are absent, and no much larger clonotype sits a single base away. The data derive from a study of graft-versus-host responses after intestinal transplantation (dated by TCRdb to the early 2020s). Regarding the research as a whole: The transplants that recipients received were multivisceral, liver-intestinal, or isolated intestinal. A cohort of under 30 intestinal transplant recipients, including one retransplant, was enrolled, and a few patients lacking pretransplant specimens were excluded. A peak of at least 4% donor T cells among recipient peripheral blood mononuclear cells was the definition used for donor T cell macrochimerism. To identify alloreactive clones, pre-transplant mixed lymphocyte reaction products were sequenced and compared with unstimulated pre-transplant donor and recipient T cells. Every recipient was given anti-thymocyte globulin induction, followed by around three years of maintenance tacrolimus and steroids. After intestinal transplantation, graft-versus-host and host-versus-graft alloreactive T cell clones were followed in the graft, circulation and bone marrow using bulk TCR-beta CDR3 sequencing. Samples from three later patients were sequenced in-house on an Illumina MiSeq with MiXCR processing rather than by the commercial service.

Library generation was performed with the immunoSEQ multiplex PCR assay. In most patients, genomic DNA was isolated using the Qiagen DNeasy Blood and Tissue Kit and sent frozen to Adaptive Biotechnologies for TCR sequencing. Adaptive Biotechnologies carried out high-throughput TCR-beta CDR3 sequencing of genomic DNA for most patients. Under the source paper's analysis protocol: TCR sequencing data for around 19 patients were retrieved from Adaptive's ImmunoSEQ software; three other patients were processed with MiXCR and VDJtools. CD4 versus CD8 sorting errors were corrected by removing sequences found in both subsets at a frequency ratio below 5:1. CDR3 nucleotide sequences shared by donor and recipient were removed because the origin of these sequences could not be assigned. To be classed as alloreactive, a clone needed at least 2-fold expansion over unstimulated cells and a minimum CFSE-low frequency of 0.002% (template counts) or 0.001% (read counts). Clones were considered mappable if detected in sequenced pre-transplant spleen, lymph node, or MLR CFSE-low populations of the donor or recipient. Cumulative frequency of alloreactive clones was calculated as a percentage of all sequences weighted by copy number. TCRdb obtained this table from immuneACCESS and retained in-frame rearrangements with V and J assigned. These tables miss some clones; where compared with another copy, unresolved V genes account for less than half of the shortfall, and the remainder is unexplained. That table gives V, J and clone size, and the DNA gave D and trimming. The sample table records approximately 63,000 clones; almost 95% of these occur just once. The ten largest clonotypes hold 0.38% of the sample.

According to the germline V gene, CDR1 reads SGHTA and CDR2 reads FQGTGA. The V end loses 3 bases and the J end loses 4 bases, and a stretch of 3 bases separates them. Taken from cysteine to phenylalanine, the CDR3 has 12 residues. The retained sequence is limited to the CDR3, 36 bases, with the frame set at the first base. The time point label of this sample denotes: cells obtained before transplantation from donor or recipient. CD3+CD4+ and CD3+CD8+ populations were FACS-sorted from unstimulated pre-transplant donor and recipient cells taken from spleen or lymph nodes. Broader findings and caveats from the paper: Conclusions were limited by the relatively low number and heterogeneity of intestinal transplant patients. Peak levels of circulating GvH clones were associated with declines in HvG clones early after transplant. GvH clones were detected in recipient bone marrow, and some appeared earlier in ileal mucosa or blood, consistent with an intestinal mucosal origin. Patients with donor T cell macrochimerism had high GvH to HvG T cell clonal ratios in their allografts.

The clonotype was recovered from a human donor who was the organ donor for an intestinal transplant. The sequence is built from TRBV7-3 and TRBJ2-2; no D gene call is confident. Here the sequenced sample was unstimulated CD4+ T cells sorted from spleen or lymph node cells, taken before transplant. Read as DNA, the sequence is TGTGCCAGCAGCTTGCTCACCGGGGAGCTGTTTTTT. The encoded protein is CASSLLTGELFF.